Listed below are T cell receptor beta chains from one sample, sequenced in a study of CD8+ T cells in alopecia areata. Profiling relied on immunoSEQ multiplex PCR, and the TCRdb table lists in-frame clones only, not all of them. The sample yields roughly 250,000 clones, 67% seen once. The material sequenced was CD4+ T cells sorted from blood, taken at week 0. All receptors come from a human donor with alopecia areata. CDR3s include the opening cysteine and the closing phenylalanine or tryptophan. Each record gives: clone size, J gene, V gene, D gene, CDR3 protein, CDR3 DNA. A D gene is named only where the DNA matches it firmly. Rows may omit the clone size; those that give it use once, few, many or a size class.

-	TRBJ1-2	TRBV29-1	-	CSVAVGASTNYGYTF	TGCAGCGTTGCAGTAGGGGCCAGCACTAACTATGGCTACACCTTC
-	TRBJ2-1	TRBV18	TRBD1	CASSPPVAGGNEQFF	TGTGCCAGCTCACCACCAGTCGCAGGGGGCAATGAGCAGTTCTTC
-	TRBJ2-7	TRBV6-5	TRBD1	CASSNARDRGIEQYF	TGTGCCAGCAGTAACGCACGGGACAGGGGAATCGAGCAGTACTTC
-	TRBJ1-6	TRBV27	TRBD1	CASSPRRTGVSPLHF	TGTGCCAGCAGTCCCCGAAGGACAGGGGTCTCACCCCTCCACTTT
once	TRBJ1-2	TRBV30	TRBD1	CACGTGVAFYGYTF	TGTGCCTGCGGGACAGGGGTCGCATTCTATGGCTACACCTTC
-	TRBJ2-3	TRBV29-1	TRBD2	CSVEGSSGDADTQYF	TGCAGCGTTGAAGGATCCAGCGGGGACGCAGATACGCAGTATTTT
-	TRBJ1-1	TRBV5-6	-	CASSFLNTEAFF	TGTGCCAGCAGCTTTTTGAACACTGAAGCTTTCTTT
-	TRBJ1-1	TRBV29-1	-	CSVEDLTTEAFF	TGCAGCGTTGAAGACCTTACCACTGAAGCTTTCTTT
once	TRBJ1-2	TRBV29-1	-	CSCMGTGGYTF	TGCAGTTGCATGGGGACGGGAGGCTACACCTTC
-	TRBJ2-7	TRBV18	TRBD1	CASSPNEGAKQYF	TGTGCCAGCTCACCAAATGAGGGGGCGAAGCAGTACTTC
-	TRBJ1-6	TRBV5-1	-	CASSLTAGANSPLHF	TGCGCCAGCAGCTTAACGGCAGGGGCGAATTCACCCCTCCACTTT
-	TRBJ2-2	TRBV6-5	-	CASSKGQNTGELFF	TGTGCCAGCAGTAAGGGACAGAACACCGGGGAGCTGTTTTTT
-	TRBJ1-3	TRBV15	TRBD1	CATGDRGRNTIYF	TGTGCCACCGGCGACAGGGGGCGAAACACCATATATTTT
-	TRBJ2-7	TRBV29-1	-	CSAQGFDEQYF	TGCAGCGCCCAGGGATTCGACGAGCAGTACTTC
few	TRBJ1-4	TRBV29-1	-	CSAGTVDEKLFF	TGCAGCGCCGGGACCGTGGATGAAAAACTGTTTTTT
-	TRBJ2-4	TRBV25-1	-	CASSEGFQGNIQYF	TGTGCCAGCAGTGAAGGGTTTCAGGGTAACATTCAGTACTTC
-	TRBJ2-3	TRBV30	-	CAWSVRAEQYF	TGTGCCTGGAGTGTACGAGCGGAGCAGTATTTT